The rows below give T cell receptor beta chains drawn from one sample of a study of T cell responses to AZD1222 COVID-19 vaccine. Sequenced by immunoSEQ multiplex PCR; TCRdb stores in-frame clones only, minus some. Among around 140,000 clones, approximately 83% were seen once, and the ten largest hold about 8%. Source: peripheral blood, taken on day 0 of AZD1222 vaccination. Source of these receptors: an adult in good health. Both conserved end residues are part of each CDR3. The order of the fields is V gene, J gene, D gene, CDR3 DNA, CDR3 protein. The D gene is left open where the match is weak.

v_call: TRBV11-2; j_call: TRBJ1-1; d_call: -; cdr3_nt: TGTGCCAGCAGTGACCCGGCGAGAGTTGAAGCTTTCTTT; cdr3_aa: CASSDPARVEAFF
v_call: TRBV7-9; j_call: TRBJ1-1; d_call: TRBD1; cdr3_nt: TGTGCCGCCAGGGGGTATGGCACTGAAGCTTTCTTT; cdr3_aa: CAARGYGTEAFF
v_call: TRBV4-1; j_call: TRBJ2-7; d_call: -; cdr3_nt: TGCGCCAGCAGCCCACCTAGGGGTTTCGAGCAGTACTTC; cdr3_aa: CASSPPRGFEQYF
v_call: TRBV15; j_call: TRBJ2-7; d_call: TRBD1; cdr3_nt: TGTGCCACCAGCAAGATCTGGGGGACAGGGGGCCTCGAGCAGTACTTC; cdr3_aa: CATSKIWGTGGLEQYF
v_call: TRBV6-2/TRBV6-3; j_call: TRBJ2-7; d_call: TRBD2; cdr3_nt: TGTGCCAGCAGTTTGGGACTAGCGGGATTCTACGAGCAGTACTTC; cdr3_aa: CASSLGLAGFYEQYF
v_call: TRBV30; j_call: TRBJ2-7; d_call: -; cdr3_nt: TGTGCCTGGACAGGGAGAGGACAGTACTACGAGCAGTACTTC; cdr3_aa: CAWTGRGQYYEQYF
v_call: TRBV20-1; j_call: TRBJ2-5; d_call: -; cdr3_nt: TGCAGTGCAGCCCCCCAGACCCAGTACTTC; cdr3_aa: CSAAPQTQYF
v_call: TRBV3-1/TRBV3-2; j_call: TRBJ2-1; d_call: TRBD2; cdr3_nt: TGTGCCAGCAGCCACCTCGGGACTAGCGGCCCGAGCTCCTACAATGAGCAGTTCTTC; cdr3_aa: CASSHLGTSGPSSYNEQFF
v_call: TRBV10-3; j_call: TRBJ2-4; d_call: -; cdr3_nt: TGTGCCATCAGTGAGTCGAGGGAAGGGGTAGCCAAAAACATTCAGTACTTC; cdr3_aa: CAISESREGVAKNIQYF
v_call: TRBV5-4; j_call: TRBJ1-5; d_call: TRBD1; cdr3_nt: TGTGCCACCAGGGGGGGGAAGGGTCAGCCCCAGCATTTT; cdr3_aa: CATRGGKGQPQHF
v_call: TRBV3-1/TRBV3-2; j_call: TRBJ1-2; d_call: TRBD1; cdr3_nt: TGTGCCAGCAGCCCGCAGGGGGACTATGGCTACACCTTC; cdr3_aa: CASSPQGDYGYTF
v_call: TRBV10-3; j_call: TRBJ2-3; d_call: -; cdr3_nt: TGTGCCATCAGTGATGCCAGCACAGATACGCAGTATTTT; cdr3_aa: CAISDASTDTQYF
v_call: TRBV19; j_call: TRBJ1-1; d_call: TRBD1; cdr3_nt: TGTGCCAGTATCGCACAGGGGGGTGACACTGAAGCTTTCTTT; cdr3_aa: CASIAQGGDTEAFF
v_call: TRBV12-3/TRBV12-4; j_call: TRBJ2-7; d_call: -; cdr3_nt: TGTGCCAGCTCCCTGGCGGGGGCGGGGGAGCAGTACTTC; cdr3_aa: CASSLAGAGEQYF
v_call: TRBV4-1; j_call: TRBJ2-2; d_call: TRBD2; cdr3_nt: TGCGCCAGCAGCCAAGGGGTTACGGCGGGAGCGGGAGTGCGGGAGCTGTTTTTT; cdr3_aa: CASSQGVTAGAGVRELFF
v_call: TRBV18; j_call: TRBJ2-1; d_call: TRBD1; cdr3_nt: TGTGCCAGCTCTCCGACAGGGAGTGAGCAGTTCTTC; cdr3_aa: CASSPTGSEQFF
v_call: TRBV3-1/TRBV3-2; j_call: TRBJ1-5; d_call: TRBD1; cdr3_nt: TGTGCCAGCAGCCCGCAGCGCCCCCGTGACAGGGCCGGGCAGCCCCAGCATTTT; cdr3_aa: CASSPQRPRDRAGQPQHF